This T cell receptor beta chain was retrieved from a study of T cell responses to AZD1222 COVID-19 vaccine. Trimming removed 0 bases at V and 7 bases at J, with 9 bases between. The length of the CDR3 is 13 residues. The germline CDR1 and CDR2 sequences are LGHDT and YNNKEL (reference sequence). With regard to this clone: Its antigen is not known.

Whole-study results and caveats: Reports say nearly half of spike-specific TCRs go after unmutated variant regions. Every sample of the repertoires postdated the peak T cell response. Donors skewed white British and female; clonal diversity was possibly underestimated.

Here immunoSEQ multiplex PCR was the method, and the copy in TCRdb shows in-frame clones only, minus some. The data contain some 120,000 clones, about 94% of them singletons. The receptor was derived from an adult in good health. The chain has TRBV3-1 (or the pseudogene TRBV3-2) and TRBJ1-2; D is perhaps TRBD1 (5 bases). The starting material was peripheral blood, obtained on day 0 of AZD1222 vaccination. The CDR3 loop is CASSQEVGVGYTF. CDR3 sequence (DNA): TGTGCCAGCAGCCAAGAGGTAGGGGTTGGCTACACCTTC.